These T cell receptor beta chains were read from a single sample in a study of T cells in Graves' hyperthyroidism and ophthalmopathy. TCRdb processed the multiplex PCR reads anew with MiXCR; each CDR3 protein has one entry. The repertoire holds hundreds of thousands of distinct CDR3 sequences, with over 12% as singletons. Sequencing used blood. These receptors were obtained from a young man with Graves' ophthalmopathy. Both conserved end residues are part of each CDR3. A D gene is named only where the DNA matches it firmly. Some rows mark clone size as missing; the rest say once, few, many or name a class of expanded clone.

j_call | d_call | clone_size | v_call | cdr3_aa | cdr3_nt
TRBJ2-1 | TRBD1 | many | TRBV29-1 | CSVGDRIVNNEQFF | TGCAGCGTTGGGGACAGGATCGTAAACAATGAGCAGTTCTTC
TRBJ2-7 | TRBD2 | NA | TRBV20-1 | CSAVILAGGDEQYF | TGCAGTGCTGTAATACTAGCGGGAGGAGACGAGCAGTACTTC
TRBJ2-3 | TRBD2 | few | TRBV10-3 | CAISDLTSGTSTDTQYF | TGTGCCATCAGTGATCTGACTAGCGGGACTAGCACAGATACGCAGTATTTT
TRBJ2-5 | TRBD2 | few | TRBV11-2 | CASSSSGAGADF | TGTGCCAGCAGCTCTTCCGGAGCGGGGGCCGACTTC
TRBJ2-1 | TRBD1 | many | TRBV7-6 | CASSLDPTGQAYNEQFF | TGTGCCAGCAGCTTAGATCCCACGGGACAGGCCTACAATGAGCAGTTCTTC
TRBJ2-1 | NA | many | TRBV20-1 | CSAKLYRAASYNEQFF | TGCAGTGCTAAACTGTACAGGGCGGCTTCGTACAATGAGCAGTTCTTC
TRBJ1-5 | NA | many | TRBV6-1 | CASRAGGASNQPQHF | TGTGCCAGCAGGGCTGGAGGGGCAAGCAATCAGCCCCAGCATTTT
TRBJ2-2 | NA | many | TRBV11-3 | CASSHGDVNTGELFF | TGTGCCAGCAGCCACGGGGACGTGAACACCGGGGAGCTGTTTTTT
TRBJ1-2 | TRBD1 | many | TRBV30 | CAWSARHGDRGSPPYGYTF | TGTGCCTGGAGTGCCCGACATGGGGACAGGGGTTCCCCTCCATATGGCTACACCTTC
TRBJ1-2 | NA | few | TRBV27 | CASSSRQRGYTF | TGTGCCAGCAGTTCTAGACAGAGAGGCTACACCTTC
TRBJ2-7 | NA | NA | TRBV14 | CASSETGPYEQYF | TGTGCCAGCAGCGAGACGGGGCCCTACGAGCAGTACTTC
TRBJ2-5 | TRBD2 | NA | TRBV10-3 | CAISTLAGGQETQYF | TGTGCCATCAGTACCCTAGCGGGGGGTCAAGAGACCCAGTACTTC
TRBJ2-1 | NA | many | TRBV3-1 | CASSQEQGLYNEQFF | TGTGCCAGCAGCCAAGAGCAGGGGTTGTACAATGAGCAGTTCTTC
TRBJ1-2 | TRBD1 | many | TRBV3-1 | CASSLSGTGSYGYTF | TGTGCCAGCAGCCTATCCGGGACAGGGTCCTATGGCTACACCTTC
TRBJ1-1 | NA | NA | TRBV2 | CASRTGQIMNTEAFF | TGTGCCAGCAGGACAGGACAGATCATGAACACTGAAGCTTTCTTT
TRBJ1-2 | NA | many | TRBV5-8 | CASSYGRESNGYTF | TGTGCCAGCAGCTATGGAAGGGAATCAAACGGCTACACCTTC
TRBJ2-3 | TRBD2 | NA | TRBV20-1 | CSARDPRGAYTQYF | TGCAGTGCTAGAGATCCGCGGGGGGCTTATACGCAGTATTTT
TRBJ1-1 | NA | many | TRBV7-2 | CASSWGSGEAFF | TGTGCCAGCAGCTGGGGGTCAGGGGAGGCTTTCTTT
TRBJ2-7 | NA | many | TRBV7-8 | CASSLAGVLTYEQYF | TGTGCCAGCAGCTTAGCGGGGGTCTTAACCTACGAGCAGTACTTC
TRBJ1-5 | NA | many | TRBV12-3/TRBV12-4 | CASSLGAGEQPQHF | TGTGCCAGCAGTTTAGGGGCAGGGGAACAGCCCCAGCATTTT
TRBJ2-7 | NA | many | TRBV9 | CASSVGHSPLGEQYF | TGTGCCAGCAGCGTAGGTCATAGTCCCCTCGGCGAGCAGTACTTC
TRBJ2-1 | NA | many | TRBV24-1 | CATSDFSNEQFF | TGTGCCACCAGTGATTTTAGCAATGAGCAGTTCTTC
TRBJ2-7 | NA | NA | TRBV19 | CASSPGIVQRLSYEQYF | TGTGCCAGTAGTCCCGGGATTGTCCAGAGGTTATCCTACGAGCAGTACTTC
TRBJ2-2 | NA | NA | TRBV19 | CASSLRVLQDTGELFF | TGTGCCAGTAGTCTCAGGGTTTTGCAGGACACCGGGGAGCTGTTTTTT
TRBJ1-1 | NA | many | TRBV30 | CAWSRRQNTEAFF | TGTGCCTGGTCCCGTCGGCAGAACACTGAAGCTTTCTTT
TRBJ2-5 | TRBD1 | NA | TRBV5-1 | CASGSTGPRRETQYF | TGCGCCAGCGGCTCGACAGGGCCGAGGCGGGAGACCCAGTACTTC
TRBJ1-2 | NA | NA | TRBV12-3/TRBV12-4 | CASSLELRAGRGYTF | TGTGCCAGCAGTTTGGAGTTGAGGGCAGGGAGGGGCTACACCTTC
TRBJ1-1 | NA | NA | TRBV19 | CASMWQGMNTEAFF | TGTGCCAGTATGTGGCAAGGGATGAACACTGAAGCTTTCTTT
TRBJ2-4 | NA | many | TRBV7-9 | CASSPDWGKGIPKNIQYF | TGTGCCAGCAGCCCGGATTGGGGCAAAGGGATCCCCAAAAACATTCAGTACTTC
TRBJ1-5 | TRBD1 | few | TRBV6-1 | CASINTGDQPQHF | TGTGCCAGCATCAATACAGGGGATCAGCCCCAGCATTTT
TRBJ1-2 | NA | many | TRBV20-1 | CSARDPQGPRGEDGYTF | TGCAGTGCTAGAGATCCCCAGGGGCCAAGAGGAGAGGATGGCTACACCTTC
TRBJ2-1 | NA | NA | TRBV27 | CASSRLREGAGNEQFF | TGTGCCAGCAGCCGTTTACGGGAGGGGGCTGGCAATGAGCAGTTCTTC
TRBJ2-7 | NA | many | TRBV6-2/TRBV6-3 | CASSPTSSYEQYF | TGTGCCAGCAGTCCGACAAGCTCCTACGAGCAGTACTTC
TRBJ1-5 | TRBD1 | many | TRBV7-9 | CASSRQGSSHNQPQHF | TGTGCCAGCAGCCGACAGGGGTCAAGCCACAATCAGCCCCAGCATTTT
TRBJ2-1 | NA | NA | TRBV6-6 | CASSYLNGWEQFF | TGTGCCAGCAGTTACCTCAACGGGTGGGAGCAGTTCTTC
TRBJ1-2 | NA | NA | TRBV12-3/TRBV12-4 | CASSLAVQIGYTF | TGTGCCAGCAGTTTAGCGGTACAGATCGGCTACACCTTC
TRBJ2-7 | TRBD2 | many | TRBV6-1 | CASSMTGGTAGEYEQYF | TGTGCCAGCAGTATGACGGGGGGTACCGCGGGGGAGTACGAGCAGTACTTC
TRBJ1-3 | TRBD1 | NA | TRBV3-1 | CASSQDWGQGSTGNTIYF | TGTGCCAGCAGCCAAGATTGGGGACAGGGAAGCACTGGAAACACCATATATTTT
TRBJ2-5 | TRBD2 | NA | TRBV11-2 | CASSLMGASGGRGSQETQYF | TGTGCCAGCAGCTTAATGGGGGCTAGCGGGGGTCGCGGTTCTCAAGAGACCCAGTACTTC
TRBJ2-3 | NA | many | TRBV7-2 | CASSAGDPSTDTQYF | TGTGCCAGCAGCGCAGGGGACCCTAGCACAGATACGCAGTATTTT
TRBJ2-3 | TRBD2 | many | TRBV5-6 | CASSSLAGGDEDTQYF | TGTGCCAGCAGCTCCTTAGCGGGGGGGGACGAAGATACGCAGTATTTT
TRBJ1-2 | TRBD1 | many | TRBV7-8 | CASSLGWTGGGYTF | TGTGCCAGCAGCTTAGGCTGGACAGGGGGAGGCTACACCTTC
TRBJ1-4 | NA | NA | TRBV2 | CASIPDIGNEKLFF | TGTGCCAGCATTCCGGACATCGGTAATGAAAAACTGTTTTTT